This entry describes one T cell receptor beta chain. Its antigen is as yet unknown. Random-hexamer reverse transcription was applied to roughly 0.5 to 1 ug RNA. Amplification of TCR beta CDR3 spanned 54 Vbeta and 13 Jbeta via immunoSEQ multiplex PCR. TCRdb used MiXCR to reprocess the immunoSEQ multiplex PCR reads, holding one entry per CDR3 protein. In the table there are 160,000 or so distinct CDR3 sequences, roughly 95% of which are singletons. The source of the sample is a study of CD8 T cells in Susac syndrome. Study-wide points: The authors acknowledged that the study's TCR sequencing and HLA analysis involved relatively few individuals.

J was trimmed by 8 bases and V by 0 bases; bases with no gene match: 9. This CDR3 comprises 18 residues. Germline CDR1 and CDR2: LGHNA and YNFKEQ. V is TRBV4-2 and J is TRBJ2-1; 14 bases are a match to TRBD2. This receptor was identified in a human donor with multiple sclerosis. Sequenced input: CD4+ T cells from PBMCs. DNA for the CDR3: TGTGCCAGCAGCCAAGACGGGACTAGCGGGAGATCAGGGTATGAGCAGTTCTTC. It encodes CASSQDGTSGRSGYEQFF.